Listed here are 3 T cell receptor beta chains from one sample, sequenced in a study of T cell repertoires in cytomegalovirus infection. Each CDR3 protein gets one entry after TCRdb re-called the reads with MiXCR. The profile shows 400,000 or so distinct CDR3 sequences, roughly 31% of them singletons. Specimen: PBMCs. The source of these receptors is a human donor in good health (CMV status not recorded). Some clones in this sample may be carry-over from other donors' samples.

V is TRBV6-6 and J is TRBJ2-5, with 8 nucleotides matching TRBD2. The CDR3 contains 15 residues. Trimming removed 7 bases from V and 1 base from J; junction bases left unmatched: 8. In germline, CDR1 is MNHNY, CDR2 SVGAGI (reference sequence). Here the CDR3 reads CASIRSGGTQETQYF. The CDR3 DNA sequence: TGTGCCAGCATAAGAAGCGGGGGTACCCAAGAGACCCAGTACTTC.

This clonotype has a single count. This chain joins TRBV20-1 and TRBJ1-5; D unclear. The CDR3 runs 10 residues. CDR1 and CDR2 (germline): DFQATT, SNEGSKA (reference sequence). The V gene lost 8 bases and the J gene lost 9 bases, with 11 bases spanning the gap. CDR3 coding DNA: TGCAGTCCCCAGCCGGGGCCCCAGCATTTT. This sequence encodes CSPQPGPQHF.

The rearrangement links TRBV15 to TRBJ1-2, with a tentative D call TRBD1 (5 bases). The CDR3 is made up of 14 amino acids. V lost 4 bases and J lost 8, with 17 bases in between. Germline V gene sequence: CDR1 LNHNV, CDR2 YYDKDF (reference sequence). The CDR3 is CATSTQDITGGYTF. CDR3 nucleotides: TGTGCCACCAGCACACAGGACATTACGGGCGGCTACACCTTC. Full variable domain (rest looked up from reference TRBV15 and TRBJ1-2): DAMVIQNPRYQVTQFGKPVTLSCSQTLNHNVMYWYQQKSSQAPKLLFHYYDKDFNNEADTPDNFQSRRPNTSFCFLDIRSPGLGDTAMYLCATSTQDITGGYTFGSGTRLTVV.